The 8 T cell receptor beta chains reported below all come from one sample, sequenced in a study of regulatory T cells. General observations from the study: Hydrophobic residues at CDR3 positions 6 and 7 were enriched in conventional CD4+ T cells of CD3G-deficient patients.

Primers: 52 TRBV forward and 13 TRBJ reverse. The protocol was immunoSEQ multiplex PCR, while the TCRdb copy is restricted to in-frame clones and leaves out a portion. The sample consists of tens of thousands of clones, over 85% of them appearing once. These receptors have no known antigen. The sequenced sample consisted of conventional CD4+ T cells sorted from blood. All receptors come from a child under 10 years old with CD3G deficiency.

The chain links TRBV4-1 to TRBJ1-1; possible D gene TRBD1, 5 bases. Trimming shortened V by 0 bases and J by 3 bases, and 5 bases separated the two germline ends. The CDR3 is made up of 13 amino acids. Germline assignment: CDR1 MGHRA and CDR2 YSYEKL. The CDR3 is CASSQEGDTEAFF. The DNA for the CDR3 is TGCGCCAGCAGCCAAGAAGGGGACACTGAAGCTTTCTTT.

The chain links TRBV5-1 to TRBJ2-1, with 15 bases identical to TRBD2. Germline-derived CDR1 and CDR2 are SGHRS and YFSETQ. J was trimmed by 10 bases and V by 4 bases; bases with no gene match: 6. The CDR3 extends over 15 amino acids. The CDR3 loop is CASSLGLAGGSEQFF. The CDR3 DNA is TGCGCCAGCAGCCTGGGACTAGCGGGAGGATCCGAGCAGTTCTTC.

The CDR3 region is CASSLGAGGRAFF. In nucleotides, the CDR3 is TGTGCCAGCAGCTTAGGAGCAGGGGGGAGAGCTTTCTTT. The chain has TRBV7-8 and TRBJ1-1; the match to TRBD1 covers 7 bases. CDR3 length equals 13 residues. Trimming took 1 base from V and 10 from J; bases not matched to a gene: 6. CDR1 is SGHVS, CDR2 FQNEAQ, per germline.

This chain joins TRBV27 and TRBJ1-5; D ambiguous. CDR3 length: 9 amino acids. Trimming took 11 bases from V and 5 from J, leaving 4 bases between them. CDR1 MNHEY and CDR2 SMNVEV come from the germline V gene (reference sequence). The CDR3 is CAVDQPQHF. The CDR3 region has the DNA TGTGCCGTCGATCAGCCCCAGCATTTT.

The chain couples TRBV5-1 to TRBJ2-2; TRBD1 agrees at 7 bases. Germline V CDR1 and CDR2: SGHRS, YFSETQ. V lost 5 bases and J lost 2; bases outside the gene matches: 9. This CDR3 is built from 16 residues. This CDR3 reads CASSFGDSGNTGELFF. In DNA, the CDR3 is TGCGCCAGCAGTTTCGGGGACAGCGGAAACACCGGGGAGCTGTTTTTT.

The chain joins TRBV5-3 to TRBJ2-3; the match to TRBD2 covers 16 bases. TRBV5-3 has ORF status, its function being uncertain. Trimming at V came to 5 bases and at J to 0 bases, leaving 6 bases not matched to a gene. This CDR3 is 18 amino acids long. CDR3 amino acids: CARSQGLAGGPSTDTQYF. DNA for the CDR3: TGTGCCAGAAGTCAGGGACTAGCGGGAGGGCCAAGCACAGATACGCAGTATTTT.

The chain combines TRBV5-1 with TRBJ1-5, with 11 bases fitting TRBD1. The CDR3 sequence is 16 residues long. V lost 4 bases to trimming and J lost 4 bases; unmatched junction nucleotides: 7. Germline CDR1 reads SGHRS; CDR2 reads YFSETQ. CDR3 sequence: CASSAGTGGYNQPQHF. In nucleotides, the CDR3 is TGCGCCAGCAGCGCCGGGACAGGGGGTTATAATCAGCCCCAGCATTTT.

The CDR3 coding sequence is TGTGCCAGCAGCAAACCGGGAGGGAATAACTACGAGCAGTACTTC. Its protein product is CASSKPGGNNYEQYF. The chain is built from TRBV21-1 and TRBJ2-7; the DNA was not used to check the table's D call, TRBD2. TRBV21-1 is a known pseudogene. The CDR3 runs 15 residues.